Presented here are 17 T cell receptor beta chains from one specimen sequenced in a study of blood T cell repertoires in COVID-19. Sequenced by immunoSEQ multiplex PCR; TCRdb stores in-frame clones only, minus some. The sample has 60,000 to 85,000 clones, approximately 81% seen once; the top ten hold about 20%. Input material: peripheral blood. The receptors derive from a woman aged 60-75 years with acute or convalescent COVID-19.

The J gene is TRBJ1-5, the V gene TRBV7-9; the match to TRBD1 covers 9 bases. Unmatched junction bases numbered 6, after V lost 5 bases and J lost 7 bases. Germline V gene sequence: CDR1 SEHNR, CDR2 FQNEAQ (reference sequence). The CDR3 runs 14 residues. CDR3 sequence reads: CASSLDRGGQPQHF. The DNA for the CDR3 is TGTGCCAGCAGCCTGGACAGGGGAGGACAGCCCCAGCATTTT.

The chain carries TRBV5-1 and TRBJ1-1, with 8 bases fitting TRBD1. The trim removed 4 bases at V and 1 base at J, leaving 3 bases unmatched. The CDR3 consists of 14 residues. Per the germline V gene, CDR1 is SGHRS and CDR2 is YFSETQ. The CDR3 loop reads CASSGGQGNTEAFF. In nucleotides, the CDR3 is TGCGCCAGCAGCGGCGGACAGGGGAACACTGAAGCTTTCTTT.

The chain carries TRBV11-2 and TRBJ1-1, with D possibly TRBD1 on 5 matching bases. The V end was cut by 5 bases, the J end by 4 bases, with 14 bases between. CDR1 and CDR2 (germline): SGHAT, FQNNGV. CDR3 size: 14 residues. CDR3 protein: CASSDRGGVTEAFF. In DNA, the CDR3 is TGTGCCAGCAGCGATCGGGGGGGGGTCACTGAAGCTTTCTTT.

Here the CDR3 DNA reads TGCAGCGTTGAAGTCGCAGGTGGAACCCTCCACTTT. This codes for CSVEVAGGTLHF. J is TRBJ1-6 and V is TRBV29-1; no reliable D call. Germline CDR1 reads SQVTM; CDR2 reads ANQGSEA. V lost 1 base and J 14 bases, leaving 12 bases between the germline ends. This CDR3 region has 12 residues.

V is TRBV30 and J is TRBJ2-1; TRBD2 matches at 7 bases. Germline loops: CDR1 GTSNPN, CDR2 SVGIG (reference sequence). The length of the CDR3 is 15 residues. J gave up 0 bases and V 1 base, and 3 bases lay outside the gene matches. CDR3 protein: CAWSAGGSSYNEQFF. CDR3 in DNA: TGTGCCTGGAGTGCCGGGGGGAGCTCCTACAATGAGCAGTTCTTC.

J is TRBJ1-2 and V is TRBV10-3; TRBD1 matches 7 bases. From germline, CDR1 is ENHRY and CDR2 SYGVKD. V gave up 2 bases and J gave up 8 bases; unmatched junction bases: 8. This CDR3 comprises 14 residues. CDR3 loop: CAISEVGAGGGYTF. CDR3 DNA: TGTGCCATCAGTGAGGTTGGAGCAGGGGGAGGCTACACCTTC.

The gene calls are TRBV7-9 and TRBJ1-1, with D tentatively TRBD1 (5 bases). The germline V gene encodes CDR1 SEHNR and CDR2 FQNEAQ (reference sequence). The CDR3 length is 13 residues. V was cut by 4 bases and J by 4 bases, with 10 bases left in between. The CDR3 sequence: CASSSGPVTEAFF. The CDR3 DNA is TGTGCCAGCAGCTCAGGGCCAGTCACTGAAGCTTTCTTT.

The rearrangement uses TRBV24-1 and TRBJ1-3, with D perhaps matching TRBD1 (6 bases). The CDR3 consists of 16 residues. V was cut by 5 bases and J by 3 bases, with 16 bases left in between. Germline loops: CDR1 KGHDR, CDR2 SFDVKD. For the CDR3, the DNA is TGTGCCACCAGTGGACCCGCCAGGGGCGGTGGAAACACCATATATTTT. Translated: CATSGPARGGGNTIYF.

This chain connects TRBV10-3 to TRBJ2-2; 8 nucleotides line up with TRBD1. Germline assignment: CDR1 ENHRY and CDR2 SYGVKD. This CDR3 has 14 residues. V lost 7 bases to trimming and J lost 5 bases; unmatched junction nucleotides: 6. CDR3 bases: TGTGCCATCAAAGGGACAGGAGAAACCGGGGAGCTGTTTTTT. Translating gives CAIKGTGETGELFF.

The chain couples TRBV27 to TRBJ1-5; 10 nucleotides line up with TRBD1. The V segment lost 5 bases and the J segment 6 bases; nucleotides outside the gene matches: 4. Germline V lookup: CDR1 MNHEY, CDR2 SMNVEV (reference sequence). The CDR3 runs to 14 residues. CDR3 region: CASSRTGGGQPQHF. The DNA of the CDR3 is TGTGCCAGCAGTAGGACAGGGGGAGGTCAGCCCCAGCATTTT.

This clone was seen a handful of times. The chain carries TRBV20-1 and TRBJ2-3; 8 bases are shared with TRBD2. Looked up from germline, CDR1 is DFQATT and CDR2 is SNEGSKA (reference sequence). Losses at the gene ends were 3 bases for V and 4 bases for J; bases not matched to a gene: 6. This CDR3 contains 14 residues. The CDR3 nucleotides read TGCAGTGCTAGTAGCGGGGATGGTGCAGATACGCAGTATTTT. Residues: CSASSGDGADTQYF.

The V gene is TRBV7-9, the J gene TRBJ1-1, with D maybe TRBD1 (5 bases). The V gene's germline CDR1 is SEHNR and CDR2 FQNEAQ (reference sequence). This CDR3 has 15 residues. The ends were cut back, 5 bases at V and 0 bases at J, with 13 bases in the middle. The CDR3 nucleotides read TGTGCCAGCAGCCCGGGACTGCGATTGAACACTGAAGCTTTCTTT. Amino acid sequence: CASSPGLRLNTEAFF.

CDR3 DNA: TGTGCCAGCAGCCTTGACAGGGCGACTGAAGCTTTCTTT. As protein: CASSLDRATEAFF. The chain couples TRBV7-3 to TRBJ1-1; 7 bases are shared with TRBD1. The CDR3 is 13 amino acids. With 5 bases clipped from V and 5 bases from J, the junction kept 5 bases outside the gene matches. Germline lookup yields CDR1 SGHTA and CDR2 FQGTGA.

The rearrangement links TRBV7-8 to TRBJ1-2; TRBD1 aligns across 7 bases. This CDR3 has 13 amino acids. With V trimmed by 5 bases and J by 6 bases, 6 bases remained unmatched. The germline CDR1 and CDR2 sequences are SGHVS and FQNEAQ. DNA of the CDR3: TGTGCCAGCAGCCCGACAGGGTTCGATGGCTACACCTTC. It specifies CASSPTGFDGYTF. The whole variable domain, filled in from reference TRBV7-8 and TRBJ1-2, reads GAGVSQSPRYKVAKRGQDVALRCDPISGHVSLFWYQQALGQGPEFLTYFQNEAQLDKSGLPSDRFFAERPEGSVSTLKIQRTQQEDSAVYLCASSPTGFDGYTFGSGTRLTVV.

The chain employs TRBV5-1 and TRBJ1-2; D is possibly TRBD1 (5 bases). This CDR3 comprises 14 residues. V dropped 7 bases and J dropped 7 bases, with 20 bases sitting between them. Germline-derived CDR1 and CDR2 are SGHRS and YFSETQ. CDR3 bases: TGCGCCAGCTTTCCCGGGACCTCCGGGGGTGGCTACACCTTC. It encodes CASFPGTSGGGYTF.

This chain connects TRBV7-2 to TRBJ2-3; TRBD2 matches at 11 bases. Trimming at V came to 2 bases and at J to 2 bases, leaving 9 bases not matched to a gene. Germline V gives CDR1 SGHTA, CDR2 FQGNSA. The CDR3 sequence is 18 residues long. CDR3 sequence: CASSLLLGTSGITDTQYF. CDR3 bases: TGTGCCAGCAGCTTACTTCTTGGGACTAGCGGCATCACAGATACGCAGTATTTT.

This clone has just a few counts. This chain joins TRBV7-2 and TRBJ1-2; the D gene is possibly TRBD1 (5 bases). With 5 bases removed from V and 1 base from J, the gap between germline ends came to 11 bases. Germline CDR1 and CDR2: SGHTA and FQGNSA. This CDR3 has 14 residues. CDR3 region: CASSPDSLNYGYTF. Here the CDR3 DNA reads TGTGCCAGCAGCCCCGACAGCCTTAACTATGGCTACACCTTC.